A selection of T cell receptor beta chains follows, all from one sample in a study of blood T cell repertoires in COVID-19. Sequenced by immunoSEQ multiplex PCR; TCRdb stores in-frame clones only, minus some. The sample holds 25,000 to 30,000 clones, about 92% seen once. Sequencing was carried out using peripheral blood. The receptors were gathered from a woman aged 70-85 years with COVID-19, enrolled during active disease. Both conserved end residues are part of each CDR3. Fields, in order: D gene, clone size, V gene, J gene, CDR3 DNA, CDR3 protein. A D gene is named only where the DNA matches it firmly. A clone size is listed for some rows: how often the clone was seen (once, few, many), or a class if it is expanded.

TRBD2	once	TRBV7-2	TRBJ2-1	TGTGCCAGCATGGCCGGGACTAGCAAAGAGCAGTTCTTC	CASMAGTSKEQFF
.	.	TRBV14	TRBJ1-5	TGTGCCAGCAGCCAAGTGGGGGGGGTACTCTACGGCGGCAATCAGCCCCAGCATTTT	CASSQVGGVLYGGNQPQHF
TRBD2	.	TRBV30	TRBJ2-1	TGTGCCTGGAGTCGACGGGAGGGCCGGGAGTTCTTC	CAWSRREGREFF
.	.	TRBV13	TRBJ1-1	TGTGCCAGCAGCTTAGTACTGCGGAACACTGAAGCTTTCTTT	CASSLVLRNTEAFF
.	.	TRBV2	TRBJ2-3	TGTGCCAGCAGGCCTAAACCCACAGATACGCAGTATTTT	CASRPKPTDTQYF
TRBD2	.	TRBV7-3	TRBJ2-3	TGTGCCAGCAGCTTACAGAGCGGGAGCGGTGCAGATACGCAGTATTTT	CASSLQSGSGADTQYF
.	.	TRBV9	TRBJ2-1	TGTGCCAGCGGGGCCCGCAACAATGAGCAGTTCTTC	CASGARNNEQFF
.	.	TRBV18	TRBJ2-5	TGTGCCAGCTCACCCCTCCTCCAAGAGACCCAGTACTTC	CASSPLLQETQYF
.	.	TRBV29-1	TRBJ2-1	TGCAGCGTTGAGGTTCAGGGGAATGAGCAGTTCTTC	CSVEVQGNEQFF
TRBD2	.	TRBV6-5	TRBJ2-7	TGTGCCAGCAGCCCCCCGGGACTAGCGACCTACGAGCAGTACTTC	CASSPPGLATYEQYF
.	.	TRBV21-1	TRBJ1-6	TGTGCCAGCAGCACAAAGACAGGTAAATGTGATTCACCCCTCCACTTT	CASSTKTGKCDSPLHF
.	.	TRBV5-1	TRBJ1-5	TGCGCCAGCAGCCTCCGCGGGGAAAATCAGCCCCAGCATTTT	CASSLRGENQPQHF
.	.	TRBV28	TRBJ1-5	TGTGCCAGCAGTCGAACCCACAGGATTAGCAATCAGCCCCAGCATTTT	CASSRTHRISNQPQHF
TRBD1	few	TRBV4-1	TRBJ2-3	TGCGCCAGCAGCCAAGGTTGGACAGGGGGCACAGATACGCAGTATTTT	CASSQGWTGGTDTQYF
TRBD1	.	TRBV30	TRBJ1-2	TGTGCCTGGAGCCGACAGGGGGCGAGCGGCTACACCTTC	CAWSRQGASGYTF
TRBD2	.	TRBV19	TRBJ2-7	TGTGCCAGTAATATAAACGCGGGAGGGCTCTACGAGCAGTACTTC	CASNINAGGLYEQYF
TRBD2	.	TRBV6-2/TRBV6-3	TRBJ2-5	TGTGCCAGCAGTTATGGGAGCGGGAGTCAGGAGACCCAGTACTTC	CASSYGSGSQETQYF
.	once	TRBV7-2	TRBJ1-5	TGTGCCAGCAGCCCGGACACTCGAGGAGGCAATCAGCCCCAGCATTTT	CASSPDTRGGNQPQHF
TRBD1	.	TRBV11-2	TRBJ1-4	TGTGCCAGCAGCTACAGGGGGCTCGTGGAGGAAAAACTGTTTTTT	CASSYRGLVEEKLFF
.	.	TRBV27	TRBJ2-5	TGTGCCAGCAGTCAAACATATCTCCAAGAGACCCAGTACTTC	CASSQTYLQETQYF
.	.	TRBV18	TRBJ1-1	TGTGCCAGCTCACTCCAGGTTACGAACACTGAAGCTTTCTTT	CASSLQVTNTEAFF
TRBD2	.	TRBV7-7	TRBJ2-2	TGTGCTAGCAGCCCTTTGGGGCAACTAGCGACGAACACCGGGGAGCTGTTTTTT	CASSPLGQLATNTGELFF
.	once	TRBV5-1	TRBJ2-7	TGCGCCAGCAGCGATCCCCCAGGCTCCGAGCAGTACTTC	CASSDPPGSEQYF
.	.	TRBV3-1/TRBV3-2	TRBJ2-7	TGTGCCAGCGGACTATTACACTCCTACGAGCAGTACTTC	CASGLLHSYEQYF
.	once	TRBV2	TRBJ2-2	TGTGCCAGCAGCCTCGGGAGCGCCGGGGAGCTGTTTTTT	CASSLGSAGELFF
.	.	TRBV6-6	TRBJ1-5	TGTGCCAGCAGTTACACCGTGGGGCCGAATCAGCCCCAGCATTTT	CASSYTVGPNQPQHF
.	.	TRBV12-3/TRBV12-4	TRBJ1-2	TGTGCCAGCACGCAGGGCGTGGGGGGCTACACCTTC	CASTQGVGGYTF
TRBD2	.	TRBV24-1	TRBJ2-1	TGTGCCACCAGTGATTCGGGACTAGCGGGTCAAACCCCCAATGAGCAGTTCTTC	CATSDSGLAGQTPNEQFF
.	.	TRBV9	TRBJ1-1	TGTGCCAGCAGCGTAGAGGGTTTGGGGGGACGGTCGACTGAAGCTTTCTTT	CASSVEGLGGRSTEAFF
TRBD1	.	TRBV7-2	TRBJ2-4	TGTGCCAGCAACATGGGACAGGCCAAAAACATTCAGTACTTC	CASNMGQAKNIQYF
TRBD1	.	TRBV18	TRBJ1-5	TGTGCCAGCTCGTTAGCGGGACAGGGTGAACAGCCCCAGCATTTT	CASSLAGQGEQPQHF
TRBD2	.	TRBV6-5	TRBJ2-1	TGTGCCACAACTTTAGCGGGAGGGCCACAGGAGCAGTTCTTC	CATTLAGGPQEQFF
TRBD2	.	TRBV7-6	TRBJ2-1	TGTGCCAGCAGCTCGACTAGCGGGAGCATAGGACATGAGCAGTTCTTC	CASSSTSGSIGHEQFF
TRBD1	.	TRBV6-6	TRBJ1-1	TGTGCCAGCAGTTCCTTCGGACAGGGGAGAGCTGAAGCTTTCTTT	CASSSFGQGRAEAFF
TRBD1	.	TRBV5-1	TRBJ2-2	TGCGCCAGCAGCCGACAGGGCGACACCGGGGAGCTGTTTTTT	CASSRQGDTGELFF
.	.	TRBV6-5	TRBJ1-6	TGTGCCAGCAGTTACTCTAGGGCGGACACTTTTCCCCTCCACTTT	CASSYSRADTFPLHF
TRBD2	.	TRBV19	TRBJ2-4	TGTGCCAGTAGTATTGGGTTGGGGAGGGTGGACATTCAGTACTTC	CASSIGLGRVDIQYF
.	.	TRBV28	TRBJ1-2	TGTGCCAGCAGGTCTCGGGGTGGCTACACCTTC	CASRSRGGYTF
.	.	TRBV6-6	TRBJ2-7	TGTGCCACCCTGGATAGCGGGACAGAGCCCTACGAGCAGTACTTC	CATLDSGTEPYEQYF
TRBD1	.	TRBV6-5	TRBJ1-6	TGTGCCAGCAGAAGGACAGGGGATTCACCCCTCCACTTT	CASRRTGDSPLHF
TRBD1	once	TRBV24-1	TRBJ2-5	TGTGCCACCAGGGCGGACAGGCAAGAGACCCAGTACTTC	CATRADRQETQYF
.	once	TRBV13	TRBJ2-1	TGTGCCAGCACTCATAGCTCTGGCTACAATGAGCAGTTCTTC	CASTHSSGYNEQFF
TRBD1	.	TRBV28	TRBJ2-3	TGTGCCAGCAGCCACAATCTAGGGACAGGGCGAGGAAAAGATACGCAGTATTTT	CASSHNLGTGRGKDTQYF
.	.	TRBV6-5	TRBJ1-5	TGTGCCAGCAGAGACAGTAGCAATCAGCCCCAGCATTTT	CASRDSSNQPQHF
.	.	TRBV5-1	TRBJ1-4	TGCGCCAGCAGCTTGGACGTACAGCCTAATGAAAAACTGTTTTTT	CASSLDVQPNEKLFF
TRBD2	.	TRBV7-3	TRBJ2-6	TGTGCCAGCAGCCCTAGGACTAGCGGAGGCTCTGGGGCCAACGTCCTGACTTTC	CASSPRTSGGSGANVLTF